This T cell receptor beta chain was observed in a study of cytomegalovirus exposure and HLA in healthy donors. Across the whole study: Earlier sequencing of about 179 million T cells yielded around 100 million unique TCR beta sequences. Study-level points and caveats: Presence/absence analyses treated sequencing depth as roughly uniform across donors. In vitro, three CMV-associated chains proved specific for CMV antigens.

Germline values: CDR1 MNHEY, CDR2 SMNVEV (reference sequence). This CDR3 has 16 amino acids. Trimming cost V 6 bases and J 5 bases; bases outside gene matches: 14. About this clone itself: The antigen is not known.

The PCR was carried out with 60 Vbeta primers and 13 Jbeta primers. Sequenced by immunoSEQ multiplex PCR; TCRdb stores in-frame clones only, minus some. The repertoire includes about 89,000 clones, 67% of them detected once, and 2.1% sits in the top ten. The chain carries TRBV27 and TRBJ1-1, with 8 bases aligning to TRBD1. The clonotype comes from a man aged 30-40 years in good health and CMV-seronegative. Specimen: PBMCs. In nucleotides, the CDR3 is TGTGCCAGCAGCCCACGATCCAGGGGGCTGGAGACTGAAGCTTTCTTT. Translating gives CASSPRSRGLETEAFF.